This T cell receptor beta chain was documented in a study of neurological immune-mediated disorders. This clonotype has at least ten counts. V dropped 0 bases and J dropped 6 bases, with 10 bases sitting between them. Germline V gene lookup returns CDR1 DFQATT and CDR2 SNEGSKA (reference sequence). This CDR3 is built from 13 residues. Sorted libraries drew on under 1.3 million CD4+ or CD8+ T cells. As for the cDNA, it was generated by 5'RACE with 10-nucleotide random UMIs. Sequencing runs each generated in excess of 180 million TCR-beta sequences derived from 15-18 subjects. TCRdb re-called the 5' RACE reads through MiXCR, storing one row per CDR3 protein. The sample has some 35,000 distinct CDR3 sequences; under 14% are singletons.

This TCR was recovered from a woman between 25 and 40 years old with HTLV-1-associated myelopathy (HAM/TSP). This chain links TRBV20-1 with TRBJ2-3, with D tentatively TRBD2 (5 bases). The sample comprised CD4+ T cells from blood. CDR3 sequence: CSARDRRADTQYF. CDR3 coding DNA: TGCAGTGCTAGAGATCGGCGGGCGGATACGCAGTATTTT.